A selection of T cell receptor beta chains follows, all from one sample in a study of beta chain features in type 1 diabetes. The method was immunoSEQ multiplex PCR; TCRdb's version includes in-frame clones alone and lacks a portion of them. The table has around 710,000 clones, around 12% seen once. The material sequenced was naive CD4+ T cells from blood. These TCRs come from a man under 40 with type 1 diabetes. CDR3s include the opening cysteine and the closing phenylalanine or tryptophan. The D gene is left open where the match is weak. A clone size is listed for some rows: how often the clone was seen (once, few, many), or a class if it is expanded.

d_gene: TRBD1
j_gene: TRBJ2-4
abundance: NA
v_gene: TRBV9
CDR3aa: CASSVGQGAIQYF
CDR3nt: TGTGCCAGCAGCGTCGGACAGGGCGCCATTCAGTACTTC

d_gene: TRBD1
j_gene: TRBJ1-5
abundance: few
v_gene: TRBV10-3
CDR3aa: CAISEPGGVDQPQHF
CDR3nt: TGTGCCATCAGTGAGCCAGGGGGCGTCGATCAGCCCCAGCATTTT

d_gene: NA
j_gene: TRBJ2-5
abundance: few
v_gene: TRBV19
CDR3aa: CASSVWGTKERETQYF
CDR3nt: TGTGCCAGTAGTGTCTGGGGGACCAAGGAAAGGGAGACCCAGTACTTC

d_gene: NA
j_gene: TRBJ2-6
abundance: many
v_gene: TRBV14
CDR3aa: CASSPQGFGANVLTF
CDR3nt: TGTGCCAGCAGCCCCCAGGGGTTCGGGGCCAACGTCCTGACTTTC

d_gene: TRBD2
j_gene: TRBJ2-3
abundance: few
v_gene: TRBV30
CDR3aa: CAWRVAGGTDTQYF
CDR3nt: TGTGCCTGGAGGGTCGCGGGGGGCACAGATACGCAGTATTTT

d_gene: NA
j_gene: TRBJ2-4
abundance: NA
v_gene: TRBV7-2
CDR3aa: CASSENTQPIQYF
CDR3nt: TGTGCCAGCAGCGAGAATACCCAGCCCATTCAGTACTTC

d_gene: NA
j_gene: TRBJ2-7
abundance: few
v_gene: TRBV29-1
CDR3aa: CSVQSRSNEQYF
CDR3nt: TGCAGCGTTCAGTCCAGGTCCAACGAGCAGTACTTC

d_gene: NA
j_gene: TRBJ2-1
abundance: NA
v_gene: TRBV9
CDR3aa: CASSVAPSRANEQFF
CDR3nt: TGTGCCAGCAGCGTAGCCCCTAGCAGGGCCAATGAGCAGTTCTTC

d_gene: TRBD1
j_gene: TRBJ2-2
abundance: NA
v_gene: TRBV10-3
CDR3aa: CAIEKGTGGTGELFF
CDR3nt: TGTGCCATCGAAAAAGGGACAGGGGGCACCGGGGAGCTGTTTTTT

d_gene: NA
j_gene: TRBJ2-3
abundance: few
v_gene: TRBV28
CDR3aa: CAVEDSTDTQYF
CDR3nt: TGTGCCGTGGAAGATAGCACAGATACGCAGTATTTT

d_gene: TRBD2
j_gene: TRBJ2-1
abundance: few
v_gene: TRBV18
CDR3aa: CASSQGEGNEQFF
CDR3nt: TGTGCCAGCTCCCAAGGGGAGGGGAATGAGCAGTTCTTC

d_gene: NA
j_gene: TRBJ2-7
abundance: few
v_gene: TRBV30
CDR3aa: CAWSSPLYEQYF
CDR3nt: TGTGCCTGGAGTTCACCCCTCTACGAGCAGTACTTC

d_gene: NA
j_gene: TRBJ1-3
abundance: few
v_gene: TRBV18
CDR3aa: CASSPEQGGLSGNTIYF
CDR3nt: TGTGCCAGCTCACCGGAGCAGGGCGGGCTTTCGGGAAACACCATATATTTT

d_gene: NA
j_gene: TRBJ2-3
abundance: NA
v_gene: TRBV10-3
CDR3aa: CATRDNQRDTQYF
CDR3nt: TGTGCCACCCGGGACAACCAACGGGATACGCAGTATTTT

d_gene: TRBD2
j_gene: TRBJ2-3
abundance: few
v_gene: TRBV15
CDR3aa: CATSRKLAGGTDTQYF
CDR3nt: TGTGCCACCAGCAGAAAGCTAGCGGGGGGGACAGATACGCAGTATTTT

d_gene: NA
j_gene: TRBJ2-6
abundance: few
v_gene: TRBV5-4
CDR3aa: CASNQRGSGANVLTF
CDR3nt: TGTGCCAGCAACCAACGGGGTTCTGGGGCCAACGTCCTGACTTTC

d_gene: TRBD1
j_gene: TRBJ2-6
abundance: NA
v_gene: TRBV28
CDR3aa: CASREDRGLAGANVLTF
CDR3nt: TGTGCCAGCAGGGAGGACAGGGGGTTGGCTGGGGCCAACGTCCTGACTTTC

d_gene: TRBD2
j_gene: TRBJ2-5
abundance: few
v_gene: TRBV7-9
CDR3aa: CASSATSGQETQYF
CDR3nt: TGTGCCAGCAGCGCGACTAGCGGTCAAGAGACCCAGTACTTC

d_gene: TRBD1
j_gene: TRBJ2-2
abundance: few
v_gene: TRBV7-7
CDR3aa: CASSSGQGDTGELFF
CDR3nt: TGTGCCAGCAGCAGCGGACAGGGCGACACCGGGGAGCTGTTTTTT

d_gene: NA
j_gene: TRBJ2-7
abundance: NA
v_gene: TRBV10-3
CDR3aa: CAISPRTVSSYEQYF
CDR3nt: TGTGCCATCAGTCCACGGACGGTGAGCTCCTACGAGCAGTACTTC

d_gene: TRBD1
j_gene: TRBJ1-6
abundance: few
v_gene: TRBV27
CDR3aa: CASSRGQGLYNSPLHF
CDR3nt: TGTGCCAGCAGTCGTGGACAGGGCCTCTATAATTCACCCCTCCACTTT

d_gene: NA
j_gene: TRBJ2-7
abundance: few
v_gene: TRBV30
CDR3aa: CAWVPFPTSYEQYF
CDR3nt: TGTGCCTGGGTCCCTTTCCCGACTTCTTACGAGCAGTACTTC

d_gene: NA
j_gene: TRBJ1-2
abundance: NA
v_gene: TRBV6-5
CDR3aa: CASSYSSTAYGYTF
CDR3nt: TGTGCCAGCAGTTACTCGAGCACCGCCTATGGCTACACCTTC

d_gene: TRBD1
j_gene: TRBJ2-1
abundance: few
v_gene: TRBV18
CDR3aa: CASSPGQFYNEQFF
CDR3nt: TGTGCCAGCTCACCGGGACAGTTCTACAATGAGCAGTTCTTC

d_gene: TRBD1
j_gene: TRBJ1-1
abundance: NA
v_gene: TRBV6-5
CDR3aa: CASRDRGQGEAFF
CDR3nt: TGTGCCAGCAGGGATCGAGGACAGGGCGAAGCTTTCTTT

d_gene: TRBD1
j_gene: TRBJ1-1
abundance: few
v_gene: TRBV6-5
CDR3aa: CASSFRLDRANTEAFF
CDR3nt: TGTGCCAGCAGTTTTAGATTGGACAGGGCGAACACTGAAGCTTTCTTT

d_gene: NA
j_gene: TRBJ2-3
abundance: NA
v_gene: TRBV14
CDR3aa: CASSTQGGGTDTQYF
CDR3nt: TGTGCCAGCAGCACGCAAGGGGGAGGCACAGATACGCAGTATTTT

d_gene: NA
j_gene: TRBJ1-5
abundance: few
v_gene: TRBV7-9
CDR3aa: CASSFGGQPQHF
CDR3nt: TGTGCCAGCAGCTTCGGGGGGCAGCCCCAGCATTTT

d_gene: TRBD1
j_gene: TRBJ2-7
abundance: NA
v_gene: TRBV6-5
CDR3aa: CASSSRGQGWYEQYF
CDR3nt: TGTGCCAGCAGTTCACGGGGACAGGGTTGGTACGAGCAGTACTTC

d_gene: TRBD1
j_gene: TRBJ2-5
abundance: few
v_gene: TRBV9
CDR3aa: CASSVDLTGGETQYF
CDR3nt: TGTGCCAGCAGCGTGGACCTCACAGGGGGAGAGACCCAGTACTTC

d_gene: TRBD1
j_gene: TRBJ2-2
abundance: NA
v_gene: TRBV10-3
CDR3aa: CASRGTGELFF
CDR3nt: TGTGCCAGCAGGGGGACCGGGGAGCTGTTTTTT

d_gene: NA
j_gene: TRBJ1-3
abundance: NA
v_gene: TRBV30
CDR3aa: CAWSASGTAGNTIYF
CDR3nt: TGTGCCTGGAGTGCCTCCGGGACGGCTGGAAACACCATATATTTT

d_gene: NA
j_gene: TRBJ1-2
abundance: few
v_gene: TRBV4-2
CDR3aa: CASSPQVGDSNYGYTF
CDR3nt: TGTGCCAGCAGCCCCCAGGTGGGGGATTCTAACTATGGCTACACCTTC

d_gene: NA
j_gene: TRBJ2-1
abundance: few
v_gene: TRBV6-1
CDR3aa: CASSQHKDRAGEQFF
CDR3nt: TGTGCCAGCAGTCAACACAAAGACAGAGCCGGGGAGCAGTTCTTC

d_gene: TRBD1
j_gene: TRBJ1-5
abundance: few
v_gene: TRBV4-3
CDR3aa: CASSQHRGGNQPQHF
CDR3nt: TGCGCCAGCAGCCAACACAGGGGAGGCAATCAGCCCCAGCATTTT

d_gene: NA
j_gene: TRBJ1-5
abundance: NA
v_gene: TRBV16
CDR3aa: CASSQNAGDQPQHF
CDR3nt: TGTGCCAGCAGCCAAAACGCGGGTGACCAGCCCCAGCATTTT

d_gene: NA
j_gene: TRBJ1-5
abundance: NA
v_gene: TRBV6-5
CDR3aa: CASSYSNRGNQPQHF
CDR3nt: TGTGCCAGCAGTTACTCGAATCGGGGCAATCAGCCCCAGCATTTT

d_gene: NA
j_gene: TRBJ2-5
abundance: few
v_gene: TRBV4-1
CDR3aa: CASSQGGSQETQYF
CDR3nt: TGCGCCAGCAGCCAAGGTGGCAGCCAAGAGACCCAGTACTTC

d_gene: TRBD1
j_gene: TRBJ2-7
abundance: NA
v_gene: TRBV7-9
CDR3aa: CASVQGALSEQYF
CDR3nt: TGTGCCAGCGTACAGGGGGCATTGAGTGAGCAGTACTTC

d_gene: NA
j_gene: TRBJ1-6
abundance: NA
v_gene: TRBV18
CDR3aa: CASSPDRRNNSPLHF
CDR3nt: TGTGCCAGCTCACCGGACAGACGGAATAATTCACCCCTCCACTTT

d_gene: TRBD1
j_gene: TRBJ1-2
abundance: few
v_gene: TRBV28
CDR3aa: CASTPVQGLNYGYTF
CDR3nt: TGTGCCAGCACCCCTGTACAGGGGCTAAACTATGGCTACACCTTC

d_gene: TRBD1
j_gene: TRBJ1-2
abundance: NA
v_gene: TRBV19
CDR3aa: CASSIGTGILRGYTF
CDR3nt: TGTGCCAGTAGTATAGGGACAGGGATACTCAGGGGCTACACCTTC